Below, 31 T cell receptor beta chains from the same sample are listed, as sequenced in a study of T cell repertoires in cytomegalovirus infection. No antigen is known for these receptors. TCRdb fed the reads into MiXCR, producing one record per CDR3 protein. The table shows about 51,000 distinct CDR3 sequences, with 20% to 25% occurring only once. This material consisted of CD8+ T cells from cultured PBMCs, taken from culture after CMV antigen stimulation. These receptors were collected from a human donor in good health (CMV status not recorded). Some clones in this sample may be carry-over from other donors' samples.

This clonotype was detected only a few times. The chain uses TRBV19 and TRBJ1-1; the D is unclear. The germline V and J ends were trimmed by 1 base and 2 bases, with 11 bases remaining between them. This CDR3 is built from 15 residues. Germline CDR1 LNHDA, CDR2 SQIVND (reference sequence). The DNA of the CDR3 is TGTGCCAGTAGTATAGCACGGGGAGGAAACACTGAAGCTTTCTTT. Amino acids: CASSIARGGNTEAFF.

The chain joins TRBV15 to TRBJ2-3; D perhaps matches TRBD1 (5 bases). Germline CDR1 reads LNHNV; CDR2 reads YYDKDF (reference sequence). The CDR3 is 17 amino acids. The ends were cut back, 1 base at V and 3 bases at J, with 17 bases in the middle. The CDR3 DNA is TGTGCCACCAGCAGAGCTACGGACACGCCAGGTACAGATACGCAGTATTTT. Protein: CATSRATDTPGTDTQYF.

This clonotype was seen only a few times. The V call is TRBV18, the J call TRBJ2-3, with D unresolved. This CDR3 spans 13 amino acids. The V end was cut by 0 bases, the J end by 0 bases, with 1 base between. Germline lookup yields CDR1 KGHSH and CDR2 LQKENI. The CDR3 loop reads CASSPPSTDTQYF. In DNA form, the CDR3 reads TGTGCCAGCTCACCACCTAGCACAGATACGCAGTATTTT. Full variable domain (missing parts from reference TRBV18 and TRBJ2-3): NAGVMQNPRHLVRRRGQEARLRCSPMKGHSHVYWYRQLPEEGLKFMVYLQKENIIDESGMPKERFSAEFPKEGPSILRIQQVVRGDSAAYFCASSPPSTDTQYFGPGTRLTVL.

The chain is built from TRBV29-1 and TRBJ2-1; D unresolved. This CDR3 has 11 amino acids. Germline V gives CDR1 SQVTM, CDR2 ANQGSEA. Trimming left V 5 bases short and J 5 bases short, with 7 bases between. CDR3 bases: TGCAGCGTTCGCAGAAACAATGAGCAGTTCTTC. Residues: CSVRRNNEQFF.

This clonotype has more than one count but fewer than ten. The chain employs TRBV7-6 and TRBJ2-3; D gene unclear. The CDR3 covers 12 residues. Trimming pared 5 bases from V and 6 bases from J, leaving 9 bases between. Germline values: CDR1 SGHVS, CDR2 FNYEAQ. The CDR3 reads CASSPLGDTQYF. CDR3 nucleotide sequence: TGTGCCAGCAGCCCCCTGGGGGATACGCAGTATTTT.

The chain has TRBV3-1 and TRBJ2-6, with no clear D. The V and J ends lost 6 bases and 2 bases respectively, with 8 bases between them. Germline values: CDR1 LGHDT, CDR2 YNNKEL (reference sequence). This CDR3 is built from 14 residues. The CDR3: CASRDTPGANVLTF. The CDR3 DNA reads as TGTGCCAGCAGAGACACGCCTGGGGCCAACGTCCTGACTTTC.

In this sample, this clonotype turned up a few times. V and J are TRBV7-9 and TRBJ2-7, with D possibly being TRBD2 (5 bases). V dropped 5 bases and J dropped 3 bases, with 20 bases sitting between them. The CDR3 covers 16 residues. Germline CDR1 SEHNR, CDR2 FQNEAQ (reference sequence). The CDR3, as DNA: TGTGCCAGCAGCCTAACCGCAAGCGGACCAAACTACGAGCAGTACTTC. It yields the protein CASSLTASGPNYEQYF.

The V call is TRBV20-1, the J call TRBJ2-1, with D perhaps matching TRBD2 (7 bases). Germline assignment: CDR1 DFQATT and CDR2 SNEGSKA (reference sequence). V lost 3 bases and J 2 bases, leaving 17 bases between the germline ends. The CDR3 is made up of 16 amino acids. The CDR3 protein is CSARLRGEGTYNEQFF. CDR3 bases: TGCAGTGCTAGGCTAAGGGGGGAGGGAACCTACAATGAGCAGTTCTTC.

At least ten counts were recorded for this clonotype. The chain uses TRBV7-8 and TRBJ2-1, with 9 bases aligning to TRBD2. Losses at the gene ends were 6 bases for V and 0 bases for J; bases not matched to a gene: 15. Germline V gene lookup returns CDR1 SGHVS and CDR2 FQNEAQ. This CDR3 region has 19 residues. The CDR3 bases are TGTGCCAGCAGTCCCCAGCTAGCGGGGTCTAGGAGCTCCTACAATGAGCAGTTCTTC. It yields the protein CASSPQLAGSRSSYNEQFF. The entire variable domain, with the rest obtained from reference TRBV7-8 and TRBJ2-1, is as follows: GAGVSQSPRYKVAKRGQDVALRCDPISGHVSLFWYQQALGQGPEFLTYFQNEAQLDKSGLPSDRFFAERPEGSVSTLKIQRTQQEDSAVYLCASSPQLAGSRSSYNEQFFGPGTRLTVL.

V usage is TRBV27 and J usage is TRBJ2-3; 7 bases are a match to TRBD2. Germline V gene data show CDR1 as MNHEY and CDR2 as SMNVEV (reference sequence). V gave up 2 bases and J gave up 1 base; unmatched junction bases: 3. This CDR3 is 15 amino acids long. CDR3 sequence (DNA): TGTGCCAGCAGTTTAGCTGGGGGGGGCACAGATACGCAGTATTTT. The encoded protein is CASSLAGGGTDTQYF.

This clonotype was seen at least ten times. The chain couples TRBV7-2 to TRBJ2-5; D might be TRBD1 (5 bases). The CDR3 contains 16 residues. The V end lost 1 base, the J end lost 2 bases, and 14 bases lay between the germline ends. Germline V lookup: CDR1 SGHTA, CDR2 FQGNSA. The CDR3 is CASSLELGRGQETQYF. The CDR3 DNA is TGTGCCAGCAGCTTAGAGCTAGGAAGGGGTCAAGAGACCCAGTACTTC.

The chain recombines TRBV12-3 or TRBV12-4 with TRBJ1-5; D not certain. The CDR3 loop spans 12 amino acids. V was trimmed by 6 bases and J by 3 bases, leaving 6 bases between them. CDR3 sequence: CASRSVNQPQHF. The CDR3 DNA is TGTGCCAGCAGATCAGTCAATCAGCCCCAGCATTTT.

This clonotype showed up just once. Because the CDR3 is missing its conserved closing phenylalanine or tryptophan, this is likely a read error. The V and J genes are TRBV7-2 and TRBJ2-7; 9 bases line up with TRBD2. This CDR3 comprises 16 residues. CDR1 and CDR2 (germline): SGHTA, FQGNSA. With V trimmed by 1 base and J by 4 bases, 8 bases remained unmatched. CDR3: CASSLGGRAIEYEQYL. The CDR3 DNA reads TGTGCCAGCAGCTTAGGCGGGAGGGCCATAGAGTACGAGCAGTACTTA.

The chain has TRBV7-2 and TRBJ1-3; TRBD1 agrees at 9 bases. Looked up from germline, CDR1 is SGHTA and CDR2 is FQGNSA. This CDR3 is 18 amino acids long. V lost 2 bases, J lost 4 bases, and 12 bases stayed unmatched. DNA of the CDR3: TGTGCCAGCAGCTTATGGGATCCGGGGACAGGGCCAGGAAACACCATATATTTT. Its translation is CASSLWDPGTGPGNTIYF.

The V gene is TRBV7-9, the J gene TRBJ2-7; 10 nucleotides match TRBD2. Germline CDR1 SEHNR, CDR2 FQNEAQ (reference sequence). CDR3 size: 16 residues. The V segment lost 3 bases and the J segment 1 base; nucleotides outside the gene matches: 6. The CDR3 loop is CASSFNQREGSYEQYF. The CDR3, as DNA: TGTGCCAGCAGCTTCAATCAGCGGGAGGGTTCCTACGAGCAGTACTTC.

This clonotype was observed a few times. This chain joins TRBV2 and TRBJ2-7; D is unresolved. Trimming took 7 bases from V and 4 from J, leaving 20 bases between them. The CDR3 runs to 15 residues. Germline V gene sequence: CDR1 SNHLY, CDR2 FYNNEI. The CDR3 DNA sequence: TGTGCCAGCACCACGATGACGGGTAGTCAGTACGAGCAGTACTTC. Its translation is CASTTMTGSQYEQYF.

The rearrangement links TRBV7-9 to TRBJ2-7; 8 bases fit TRBD1. Germline V gene data show CDR1 as SEHNR and CDR2 as FQNEAQ (reference sequence). V was pared by 5 bases and J by 4 bases, with 7 bases of the junction left unmatched. This CDR3 contains 14 residues. The CDR3 DNA is TGTGCCAGCAGCCCTCGGACAGGGATTTACGAGCAGTACTTC. Protein sequence: CASSPRTGIYEQYF.

This rearrangement joins TRBV5-6 to TRBJ1-2; D is unresolved. The CDR3 sequence is 13 residues long. The V gene lost 4 bases and the J gene lost 8 bases, with 15 bases spanning the gap. Germline CDR1 SGHDT, CDR2 YYEEEE. In DNA, the CDR3 is TGTGCCAGCAGCCAAGGGAACGGAGTGGGCTACACCTTC. This translates into CASSQGNGVGYTF. The full variable domain, completed using reference TRBV5-6 and TRBJ1-2, is DAGVTQSPTHLIKTRGQQVTLRCSPKSGHDTVSWYQQALGQGPQFIFQYYEEEERQRGNFPDRFSGHQFPNYSSELNVNALLLGDSALYLCASSQGNGVGYTFGSGTRLTVV.

The chain carries TRBV7-2 and TRBJ2-5; 11 bases match TRBD2. The CDR3 length is 16 residues. The germline V gene has CDR1 SGHTA and CDR2 FQGNSA. V gave up 3 bases and J gave up 5 bases; unmatched junction bases: 8. Here the CDR3 DNA reads TGTGCCAGCAGCTTCGGTAGCGGGGGGGCTGGTGAGACCCAGTACTTC. Encoded protein: CASSFGSGGAGETQYF.

The V and J genes are TRBV7-2 and TRBJ1-1; D not certain. Trimming left V 5 bases short and J 1 base short, with 14 bases between. Germline CDR1 and CDR2: SGHTA and FQGNSA. The CDR3 spans 15 residues. CDR3 sequence (DNA): TGTGCCAGCAGCCTAGTTGGCCCTACGAACACTGAAGCTTTCTTT. As protein: CASSLVGPTNTEAFF.

In this sample, this clonotype turned up a few times. The V call is TRBV7-6, the J call TRBJ2-7; TRBD1 aligns across 7 bases. The CDR3 covers 14 residues. Looked up from germline, CDR1 is SGHVS and CDR2 is FNYEAQ. V was clipped by 8 bases and J by 3 bases; unmatched bases: 10. The CDR3 bases are TGTGCCAGCTCCCCCGGGACAGCCATCTACGAGCAGTACTTC. It yields the protein CASSPGTAIYEQYF.

This clonotype was counted only a few times. The rearrangement joins TRBV20-1 to TRBJ2-7; possible D gene TRBD1, 5 bases. The CDR3 covers 15 residues. CDR1 DFQATT and CDR2 SNEGSKA come from the germline V gene (reference sequence). The germline V and J ends were trimmed by 3 bases and 3 bases, with 18 bases remaining between them. CDR3 sequence reads: CSASADTQTFYEQYF. Written as DNA, the CDR3 is TGCAGTGCTAGCGCGGACACACAGACCTTCTACGAGCAGTACTTC.

V usage is TRBV20-1 and J usage is TRBJ2-7; D may match TRBD1 or TRBD2 (5 bases each). V was pared by 1 base and J by 3 bases, with 13 bases between. The CDR3 is 14 amino acids. Looked up from germline, CDR1 is DFQATT and CDR2 is SNEGSKA (reference sequence). CDR3 in amino acids: CSARAVGRDYEQYF. As DNA, the CDR3 is TGCAGTGCTAGAGCGGTGGGACGGGACTACGAGCAGTACTTC.

The chain combines TRBV5-5 with TRBJ1-1; D may be TRBD1 (5 bases). The V gene lost 4 bases and the J gene lost 5 bases, with 21 bases spanning the gap. In germline, CDR1 is SGHKS, CDR2 YYEKEE (reference sequence). CDR3 length: 16 amino acids. The CDR3 sequence is CASSLPSIGRVTEAFF. CDR3 coding DNA: TGTGCCAGCAGCCTTCCGTCTATCGGCAGGGTTACTGAAGCTTTCTTT.

This clonotype was counted only a few times. This chain links TRBV7-3 with TRBJ2-7; TRBD1 or TRBD2 may be the D gene (5 bases each). Trimming shortened V by 6 bases and J by 5 bases, and 20 bases separated the two germline ends. Germline CDR1 reads SGHTA; CDR2 reads FQGTGA. The CDR3 is made up of 15 amino acids. The CDR3 nucleotides read TGTGCCAGCAGTTACAAGCCGGGACCGAGGGACGAGCAGTACTTC. Its protein product is CASSYKPGPRDEQYF. Variable domain in full (rest from reference TRBV7-3 and TRBJ2-7): GAGVSQTPSNKVTEKGKYVELRCDPISGHTALYWYRQSLGQGPEFLIYFQGTGAADDSGLPNDRFFAVRPEGSVSTLKIQRTERGDSAVYLCASSYKPGPRDEQYFGPGTRLTVT.

The V and J genes are TRBV11-2 and TRBJ2-7; 8 nucleotides line up with TRBD1. The germline gives CDR1 SGHAT, CDR2 FQNNGV. V trimming: 2 bases; J trimming: 3 bases; junction bases outside the gene matches: 3. This CDR3 comprises 14 residues. CDR3 in DNA: TGTGCCAGCAGCTTATTACAGGGGGGCTACGAGCAGTACTTC. It encodes CASSLLQGGYEQYF.

This clonotype has just a few counts. This sequence joins TRBV19 and TRBJ2-1; 10 bases are a match to TRBD2. J was trimmed by 10 bases and V by 8 bases; bases with no gene match: 5. Looked up from germline, CDR1 is LNHDA and CDR2 is SQIVND (reference sequence). The CDR3 sequence is 12 residues long. The CDR3 coding sequence is TGTGCCAGTCGGACTAGCGGTTCGGAGCAGTTCTTC. Its protein is CASRTSGSEQFF.

The table lists this clonotype with a few counts. The CDR3 protein is CASSRNRAKLNTEAFF. CDR3 in DNA: TGTGCCAGCAGCCGTAACAGGGCGAAGCTGAACACTGAAGCTTTCTTT. The rearrangement joins TRBV11-2 to TRBJ1-1, with D maybe TRBD1 (6 bases). The germline V gene encodes CDR1 SGHAT and CDR2 FQNNGV. The CDR3 consists of 16 residues. V was pared by 5 bases and J by 0 bases, with 16 bases between.

Only a few counts were recorded for this clonotype. The chain has TRBV7-9 and TRBJ2-7; no firm D call. V gave up 5 bases and J gave up 2 bases, with 19 bases separating them. Germline V CDR1 and CDR2: SEHNR, FQNEAQ (reference sequence). The CDR3 loop spans 16 amino acids. CDR3 nucleotide sequence: TGTGCCAGCAGCATAACCCTCGCAGGTAACCCCTACGAGCAGTACTTC. Translating gives CASSITLAGNPYEQYF.

This clonotype was picked up a small number of times. This chain connects TRBV19 to TRBJ2-1; D remains unclear. This CDR3 region has 13 residues. Germline CDR1 LNHDA, CDR2 SQIVND (reference sequence). V dropped 5 bases and J dropped 8 bases, with 13 bases sitting between them. CDR3 coding DNA: TGTGCCAGTAGTCCCCGTCCTCCGGATGAGCAGTTCTTC. Translated: CASSPRPPDEQFF.

V is TRBV7-9 and J is TRBJ2-3; maybe TRBD2 (5 bases). Trimming cost V 5 bases and J 2 bases, with 11 bases left between them. The CDR3 contains 14 residues. Germline V lookup: CDR1 SEHNR, CDR2 FQNEAQ (reference sequence). The CDR3 DNA reads TGTGCCAGCAGCCCCCGAGCGGTCACAGATACGCAGTATTTT. Translation gives CASSPRAVTDTQYF.